This T cell receptor (beta chain) was profiled in a study of T-cell reconstitution after alpha-beta-depleted transplantation in children. TCRbeta library construction was performed incorporating unique molecular identifiers. TCRdb processed the PCR reads anew with MiXCR; each CDR3 protein has one entry. This sample has 500,000 to 600,000 distinct CDR3 sequences, with approximately 29% found just once. Germline CDR1 reads MNHEY; CDR2 reads SMNVEV (reference sequence). This CDR3 region has 15 residues. V gave up 1 base and J gave up 1 base; unmatched junction bases: 3. This chain uses TRBV27 with TRBJ1-2; 7 nucleotides align to TRBD1. Sequencing was performed on PBMCs from the stem cell graft donor, taken from the stem cell graft. The receptor was isolated from a human donor who donated a stem cell graft to a child with aplastic anemia. This CDR3 is CASSLLGQSNYGYTF. In nucleotides, the CDR3 is TGTGCCAGCAGTTTATTGGGACAGAGTAACTATGGCTACACCTTC.